This T cell receptor (beta chain) was sequenced during a study of blood T cells in healthy people across ages. Points from the study as a whole: Age advanced and TCR beta diversity per million T cells fell, roughly linearly. Unknown CMV status may confound age-related changes in expanded clones.

Details on this clonotype: What it recognizes is unknown.

For the second PCR, which ran for about 7 to 11 cycles, a sample-barcoded 5' primer and a J-beta primer mix were used. MiXCR, applied by TCRdb to the 5' RACE reads, yields one record per CDR3 protein. The table records 920,000 or so distinct CDR3 sequences, under 45% of them present only once. Russia was home to the donors, healthy Caucasian individuals aged 6 to 90. V dropped 7 bases and J dropped 4 bases, with 16 bases sitting between them. This CDR3 region has 13 residues. The germline V gene has CDR1 SQVTM and CDR2 ANQGSEA. The chain carries TRBV29-1 and TRBJ1-1; D may be TRBD1 (5 bases). The TCR was taken from a woman aged 55-70 years in good health. Sequences were obtained from blood. The CDR3 loop is CSAHRGEGTEAFF. The CDR3 DNA is TGCAGCGCTCACCGGGGGGAGGGCACTGAAGCTTTCTTT.